This TCR beta chain was retrieved from a study of siplizumab effects on memory and regulatory T cells. The germline V gene has CDR1 SGHKS and CDR2 YYEKEE (reference sequence). The CDR3 runs 15 residues. V was clipped by 3 bases and J by 5 bases, with 17 bases between them. Produced via immunoSEQ multiplex PCR; TCRdb's table is partial and in-frame only. The data contain roughly 100,000 clones, 93% of them seen just once; the ten biggest clones take up 6.5%. The TCR was taken from a human donor in good health. Specimen: CD8+ T cells sorted from blood. The chain recombines TRBV5-5 with TRBJ2-5, with a possible D match to TRBD2 (7 bases). CDR3 loop: CASSSPGGGRETQYF. For the CDR3, the DNA is TGTGCCAGCAGCTCCCCTGGGGGGGGCCGGGAGACCCAGTACTTC. Supplemented by reference TRBV5-5 and TRBJ2-5, the full variable domain reads DAGVTQSPTHLIKTRGQQVTLRCSPISGHKSVSWYQQVLGQGPQFIFQYYEKEERGRGNFPDRFSARQFPNYSSELNVNALLLGDSALYLCASSSPGGGRETQYFGPGTRLLVL.